A single sample is the source of the 10 T cell receptor beta chains below, sequenced in a study of blood T cell repertoires in COVID-19. Generated by immunoSEQ multiplex PCR, the TCRdb table keeps only in-frame clones and is missing some. The sample includes about 310,000 clones, roughly 86% seen only once; the top ten take 8% to 9%. Sequenced input: PBMCs or T cells enriched from blood (not recorded which). The receptors were gathered from a woman aged 18-29 years who had recovered from COVID-19.

The chain is built from TRBV19 and TRBJ1-4, with D unresolved. V was pared by 0 bases and J by 12 bases, with 11 bases between. The CDR3 runs 13 residues. CDR1 is LNHDA and CDR2 is SQIVND in the germline V gene (reference sequence). CDR3 coding DNA: TGTGCCAGTAGTATAGAGGGCAGAGATGAACTGTTTTTT. It yields the protein CASSIEGRDELFF.

In its sample, this clone was seen once. This chain joins TRBV5-4 and TRBJ1-4; no clear D gene. Germline lookup yields CDR1 SGHNT and CDR2 YYREEE (reference sequence). CDR3 size: 12 residues. Trimming removed 4 bases from V and 4 bases from J, with 5 bases in between. CDR3 nucleotide sequence: TGTGCCAGCAGCCGGGGTAATGAAAAACTGTTTTTT. It yields the protein CASSRGNEKLFF.

This chain links TRBV15 with TRBJ2-7; TRBD1 matches 9 bases. J was trimmed by 2 bases and V by 0 bases; bases with no gene match: 5. Germline CDR1 and CDR2: LNHNV and YYDKDF (reference sequence). CDR3 size: 16 residues. CDR3 coding DNA: TGTGCCACCAGCAGAGATAGGGGACAGGGAACCTACGAGCAGTACTTC. This encodes CATSRDRGQGTYEQYF.

The chain is built from TRBV5-6 and TRBJ1-6; 7 nucleotides agree with TRBD1. The germline gives CDR1 SGHDT, CDR2 YYEEEE. Trimming cost V 4 bases and J 3 bases; bases outside gene matches: 4. The CDR3 sequence is 15 residues long. CDR3 coding DNA: TGTGCCAGCAGCCAGACAGGGCACTATAATTCACCCCTCCACTTT. This gives the protein CASSQTGHYNSPLHF.

The chain has TRBV5-6 and TRBJ1-3; D not certain. The CDR3 sequence is 15 residues long. Germline values: CDR1 SGHDT, CDR2 YYEEEE. V lost 0 bases to trimming and J lost 2 bases, with 9 bases between them. The CDR3 reads CASSLAAVPGNTIYF. CDR3 coding DNA: TGTGCCAGCAGCTTGGCGGCGGTTCCTGGAAACACCATATATTTT.

The rearrangement joins TRBV27 to TRBJ1-1; no clear D. The germline CDR1 and CDR2 sequences are MNHEY and SMNVEV (reference sequence). The CDR3 covers 16 residues. The V and J ends lost 3 bases and 2 bases respectively, with 16 bases between them. This chain's CDR3 is CASSFSGVGDNTEAFF. The CDR3 bases are TGTGCCAGCAGTTTCTCCGGGGTCGGGGATAACACTGAAGCTTTCTTT.

This chain joins TRBV18 and TRBJ2-5; D gene unclear. The CDR3 covers 13 residues. Per the germline V gene, CDR1 is KGHSH and CDR2 is LQKENI. V gave up 3 bases and J gave up 5 bases, with 10 bases separating them. The DNA for the CDR3 is TGTGCCAGCTCACCTGGGCTTTGGGAGACCCAGTACTTC. As protein: CASSPGLWETQYF.

This chain uses TRBV10-3 with TRBJ2-2; D gene uncertain. This CDR3 comprises 16 residues. The ends were cut back, 6 bases at V and 0 bases at J, with 14 bases in the middle. From germline, CDR1 is ENHRY and CDR2 SYGVKD. The chain's CDR3 is CAIRSGVDANTGELFF. The CDR3 bases are TGTGCCATCAGGTCAGGCGTTGACGCGAACACCGGGGAGCTGTTTTTT.

The chain joins TRBV4-1 to TRBJ2-7, with D uncertain. The CDR3 runs to 15 residues. Trimming shortened V by 2 bases and J by 0 bases, and 11 bases separated the two germline ends. Germline V gene sequence: CDR1 MGHRA, CDR2 YSYEKL. The CDR3 region is CASSQSETPSYEQYF. The CDR3 nucleotides read TGCGCCAGCAGCCAAAGTGAGACACCCTCCTACGAGCAGTACTTC.

The chain uses TRBV7-2 and TRBJ2-7, with TRBD2 identical over 10 bases. CDR1 and CDR2 from the germline V gene are SGHTA and FQGNSA. The CDR3 spans 15 residues. Trimming cost V 5 bases and J 2 bases; bases outside gene matches: 6. The CDR3 sequence is CASSNTGTSAYEQYF. The CDR3 DNA is TGTGCCAGCAGCAACACCGGGACTAGCGCCTACGAGCAGTACTTC. Using reference TRBV7-2 and TRBJ2-7 for the parts outside the CDR3, the full variable domain is GAGVSQSPSNKVTEKGKDVELRCDPISGHTALYWYRQSLGQGLEFLIYFQGNSAPDKSGLPSDRFSAERTGGSVSTLTIQRTQQEDSAVYLCASSNTGTSAYEQYFGPGTRLTVT.